The 9 T cell receptor beta chains below all came from one sample that was sequenced in a study of blood T cell repertoires in COVID-19. This table comes from immunoSEQ multiplex PCR, and its TCRdb copy is limited to in-frame clones, with some not included. The sample includes about 140,000 clones, 75% to 80% of them seen just once. The sequencing sample was made of peripheral blood. Receptors originate from a woman in her forties or fifties with active or convalescent COVID-19.

The table lists this clone with many counts. The rearrangement uses TRBV19 and TRBJ1-5; 9 nucleotides align to TRBD1. The CDR3 totals 16 residues. Germline V gene data show CDR1 as LNHDA and CDR2 as SQIVND (reference sequence). The J segment lost 1 base and the V segment lost 3 bases, leaving 4 bases of the junction unmatched. This chain's CDR3 is CASSITGGMSNQPQHF. Here the CDR3 DNA reads TGTGCCAGTAGTATCACAGGGGGCATGAGCAATCAGCCCCAGCATTTT.

CDR3: CASSDGTGFTEQYF. The CDR3 bases are TGCGCCAGCAGCGACGGGACTGGCTTTACGGAGCAGTACTTC. The J gene is TRBJ2-7, the V gene TRBV5-1, with a possible D match to TRBD2 (6 bases). CDR3 length equals 14 residues. The germline V and J ends were trimmed by 4 bases and 7 bases, with 18 bases remaining between them. Germline V lookup: CDR1 SGHRS, CDR2 YFSETQ.

The rearrangement joins TRBV6-2 or TRBV6-3 to TRBJ1-1, with 10 bases that match TRBD1. V lost 2 bases to trimming and J lost 0 bases; unmatched junction nucleotides: 9. The CDR3 covers 18 residues. Germline V gene sequence: CDR1 MNHEY, CDR2 SVGEGT. The CDR3 DNA is TGTGCCAGCAGTTACAAGGGGGACAGGGGAGGTCTGAACACTGAAGCTTTCTTT. This sequence encodes CASSYKGDRGGLNTEAFF.

The chain has TRBV30 and TRBJ1-1; perhaps TRBD1 as D (5 bases). The germline V and J ends were trimmed by 2 bases and 2 bases, with 9 bases remaining between them. Germline CDR1 and CDR2: GTSNPN and SVGIG (reference sequence). This CDR3 has 13 residues. As DNA, the CDR3 is TGTGCCTGGAGTTTACAGGAAAACACTGAAGCTTTCTTT. Its translation is CAWSLQENTEAFF.

The rearrangement uses TRBV11-2 and TRBJ2-7; D may be TRBD1 (5 bases). This CDR3 is built from 13 residues. Per the germline V gene, CDR1 is SGHAT and CDR2 is FQNNGV. Trimming cost V 3 bases and J 1 base, with 7 bases left between them. The CDR3 sequence: CASSFTGSYEQYF. DNA for the CDR3: TGTGCCAGCAGCTTTACAGGTTCCTACGAGCAGTACTTC. Combining the CDR3 with reference TRBV11-2 and TRBJ2-7 gives the whole variable domain EAGVAQSPRYKIIEKRQSVAFWCNPISGHATLYWYQQILGQGPKLLIQFQNNGVVDDSQLPKDRFSAERLKGVDSTLKIQPAKLEDSAVYLCASSFTGSYEQYFGPGTRLTVT.

This clone was seen a single time. The chain uses TRBV4-3 and TRBJ1-2, with 9 bases aligning to TRBD1. CDR3 size: 15 residues. CDR1 LGHNA and CDR2 YSLEER come from the germline V gene. With V trimmed by 4 bases and J by 0 bases, 3 bases remained unmatched. The CDR3 spells CASSPRTGANYGYTF. DNA of the CDR3: TGCGCCAGCAGCCCCCGGACAGGGGCTAACTATGGCTACACCTTC.

V and J are TRBV2 and TRBJ2-5; 15 bases are a match to TRBD2. Germline CDR1 is SNHLY and CDR2 is FYNNEI. This CDR3 contains 17 residues. The ends lost 3 bases at V and 10 bases at J; junction bases unmatched: 12. This chain's CDR3 is CASSDRTSGGVPRSQYF. CDR3 coding DNA: TGTGCCAGCAGTGACAGGACTAGCGGGGGGGTCCCAAGGAGCCAGTACTTC.

The chain couples TRBV29-1 to TRBJ1-2, with D perhaps TRBD1 (6 bases). V gave up 7 bases and J gave up 1 base, with 13 bases separating them. The CDR3 has 13 residues. CDR1 is SQVTM and CDR2 is ANQGSEA in the germline V gene. In nucleotides, the CDR3 is TGCAGCGCCGGTCAACAGGGTAACTATGGCTACACCTTC. It is translated as CSAGQQGNYGYTF.

V and J are TRBV6-6 and TRBJ1-4, with a tentative D call TRBD1 (6 bases). The CDR3 runs to 13 residues. V was pared by 5 bases and J by 4 bases, with 8 bases between. Germline V gene sequence: CDR1 MNHNY, CDR2 SVGAGI (reference sequence). CDR3: CASSRGINEKLFF. The CDR3 DNA sequence: TGTGCCAGCAGTAGGGGGATTAATGAAAAACTGTTTTTT.